These 21 T cell receptor beta chains came from one sample sequenced in a study of T cell responses to AZD1222 COVID-19 vaccine. Measured with immunoSEQ multiplex PCR; TCRdb has only the in-frame clones, and not every one. Among roughly 120,000 clones listed, 70% to 90% were seen once. The sample in question was peripheral blood, obtained on day 0 of AZD1222 vaccination. The receptors stem from an adult in good health.

This clone came up a few times. CDR3 nucleotides: TGTGCCAGCAGTTTTCGGACTGGGCCCTCCTACGAGCAGTACTTC. Translated, it gives CASSFRTGPSYEQYF. The rearrangement links TRBV6-5 to TRBJ2-7; the D gene is possibly TRBD2 (5 bases). The CDR3 contains 15 residues. V was pared by 4 bases and J by 0 bases, with 13 bases between. Germline V gene lookup returns CDR1 MNHEY and CDR2 SVGAGI.

V is TRBV23-1 and J is TRBJ2-7; 11 bases agree with TRBD1. TRBV23-1 is labeled an ORF, and its function is uncertain. The CDR3 has 16 residues. Trimming removed 0 bases from V and 5 bases from J; junction bases left unmatched: 6. CDR3 nucleotide sequence: TGCGCCAGCAGTCAATCCCGGGACAGGGGGGGAAACGAGCAGTACTTC. It codes for CASSQSRDRGGNEQYF.

In this sample, this clone is medium-sized. The chain couples TRBV5-4 to TRBJ1-4; perhaps TRBD1 as D (6 bases). The CDR3 has 15 amino acids. Trimming took 3 bases from V and 6 from J, leaving 15 bases between them. The germline V gene encodes CDR1 SGHNT and CDR2 YYREEE (reference sequence). CDR3 protein: CASSSNRAVDEKLFF. The CDR3 DNA reads as TGTGCCAGCAGCTCGAACAGGGCGGTAGATGAAAAACTGTTTTTT.

V is TRBV4-2 and J is TRBJ1-2; weak D call: TRBD1 (6 bases). Per germline, CDR1 LGHNA and CDR2 YNFKEQ. The CDR3 consists of 15 residues. Trimming pared 0 bases from V and 2 bases from J, leaving 10 bases between. CDR3 region: CASSQERQVNYGYTF. The CDR3 DNA sequence: TGTGCCAGCAGCCAAGAGCGACAGGTAAACTATGGCTACACCTTC.

The genes are TRBV18 and TRBJ1-1; D unclear. Germline CDR1 is KGHSH and CDR2 is LQKENI. CDR3 length: 12 amino acids. V lost 4 bases to trimming and J lost 5 bases, with 8 bases between them. CDR3 coding DNA: TGTGCCAGCTCACTAGTAGGGACTGAAGCTTTCTTT. Amino acids: CASSLVGTEAFF.

The chain has TRBV19 and TRBJ1-2; 10 bases are a match to TRBD1. The CDR3 is 15 residues long. Germline V gene lookup returns CDR1 LNHDA and CDR2 SQIVND (reference sequence). V shed 2 bases, J shed 4 bases, and the junction held 4 bases outside the gene matches. CDR3 protein: CASSISRTGGYGYTF. The CDR3 coding sequence is TGTGCCAGTAGTATATCAAGGACAGGGGGCTATGGCTACACCTTC.

The chain links TRBV6-5 to TRBJ1-6; the D gene is possibly TRBD1 (6 bases). V was trimmed by 0 bases and J by 7 bases, leaving 13 bases between them. The germline V gene has CDR1 MNHEY and CDR2 SVGAGI. The CDR3 is made up of 16 amino acids. The CDR3 nucleotides are TGTGCCAGCAGTTACTCAGGACAGTGGAGCAATTCACCCCTCCACTTT. Translation: CASSYSGQWSNSPLHF.

V is TRBV7-9 and J is TRBJ2-1; possibly TRBD2 for D (6 bases). The germline CDR1 and CDR2 sequences are SEHNR and FQNEAQ (reference sequence). Trimming removed 0 bases at V and 7 bases at J, with 16 bases between. This CDR3 comprises 16 residues. The CDR3 here is CASSLAAAGRGNEQFF. The DNA of the CDR3 is TGTGCCAGCAGCTTAGCCGCGGCGGGACGAGGGAATGAGCAGTTCTTC.

This chain connects TRBV11-1 to TRBJ2-7; the match to TRBD1 covers 7 bases. Trimming cost V 5 bases and J 1 base; bases outside gene matches: 5. CDR1 SGHAT and CDR2 FQDESV come from the germline V gene (reference sequence). There are 14 residues in the CDR3. The CDR3 here is CASSRTGKSYEQYF. CDR3 bases: TGTGCCAGCAGCCGGACAGGAAAGTCCTACGAGCAGTACTTC. The full variable domain, with the rest looked up from reference TRBV11-1 and TRBJ2-7, is EAEVAQSPRYKITEKSQAVAFWCDPISGHATLYWYRQILGQGPELLVQFQDESVVDDSQLPKDRFSAERLKGVDSTLKIQPAELGDSAMYLCASSRTGKSYEQYFGPGTRLTVT.

The chain carries TRBV10-3 and TRBJ2-6, with 9 bases fitting TRBD1. V lost 5 bases and J lost 2; bases outside the gene matches: 16. Germline CDR1 reads ENHRY; CDR2 reads SYGVKD. This CDR3 contains 20 residues. The CDR3 spells CAISNLVTGTGKTGANVLTF. The CDR3 region has the DNA TGTGCCATCAGTAATCTCGTGACCGGGACAGGGAAAACTGGGGCCAACGTCCTGACTTTC.

This chain connects TRBV27 to TRBJ1-2, with 7 nucleotides matching TRBD1. The CDR3 is made up of 16 amino acids. Looked up from germline, CDR1 is MNHEY and CDR2 is SMNVEV (reference sequence). V was clipped by 6 bases and J by 5 bases; unmatched bases: 15. The CDR3 region is CASSPNEGQILYGYTF. The CDR3 DNA sequence: TGTGCCAGCAGCCCGAATGAGGGACAGATATTATATGGCTACACCTTC.

This clone was observed once. Different DNA sequences within this sample yield the same CDR3. CDR3 in DNA: TGTGCCAGCTCACCAGGAAACACTGAAGCTTTCTTT. Its translation is CASSPGNTEAFF. V and J are TRBV18 and TRBJ1-1; D ambiguous. CDR1 is KGHSH, CDR2 LQKENI, per germline. The germline V and J ends were trimmed by 2 bases and 2 bases, with 3 bases remaining between them. This CDR3 region has 12 residues.

This rearrangement joins TRBV24-1 to TRBJ1-1, with a tentative D call TRBD1 (5 bases). Trimming removed 7 bases at V and 3 bases at J, with 20 bases between. The CDR3 runs 16 residues. CDR1 is KGHDR and CDR2 is SFDVKD in the germline V gene. The DNA for the CDR3 is TGTGCCACCAGGGGAACTGTTGGGGGGGGAGACACTGAAGCTTTCTTT. Its translation is CATRGTVGGGDTEAFF.

The chain carries TRBV12-3 or TRBV12-4 and TRBJ2-1, with D uncertain. The CDR3 loop spans 12 amino acids. The ends were cut back, 1 base at V and 8 bases at J, with 6 bases in the middle. The CDR3 region has the DNA TGTGCCAGCAGTTTAGAAGTGGATGAGCAGTTCTTC. Translating gives CASSLEVDEQFF.

The chain links TRBV7-8 to TRBJ2-3; 7 bases are a match to TRBD1. Germline trimming cut 5 bases from V and 3 bases from J; bases unmatched to any gene: 11. CDR3 length: 16 residues. Germline CDR1 SGHVS, CDR2 FQNEAQ. This CDR3 reads CASSPPTGVGTDTQYF. In DNA, the CDR3 is TGTGCCAGCAGCCCTCCCACAGGGGTGGGAACAGATACGCAGTATTTT.

There are a few counts of this clone. The genes are TRBV29-1 and TRBJ1-2, with 8 bases matching TRBD1. V was clipped by 7 bases and J by 2 bases; unmatched bases: 3. Germline V gene lookup returns CDR1 SQVTM and CDR2 ANQGSEA. The CDR3 spans 12 residues. In nucleotides, the CDR3 is TGCAGCGGTCGACAGGGGAACTATGGCTACACCTTC. Its translation is CSGRQGNYGYTF.

V gene TRBV5-1 combines with J gene TRBJ2-3, with 12 bases lining up with TRBD2. This CDR3 spans 17 amino acids. Per germline, CDR1 SGHRS and CDR2 YFSETQ. V dropped 4 bases and J dropped 0; count of bases not matched to a gene: 6. The CDR3 reads CASSPGLAGTSTDTQYF. The CDR3 DNA sequence: TGCGCCAGCAGCCCTGGACTAGCGGGAACTAGCACAGATACGCAGTATTTT.

The V gene is TRBV30, the J gene TRBJ2-4; a possible D gene is TRBD1 (5 bases). Trimming took 0 bases from V and 5 from J, leaving 8 bases between them. The CDR3 is 13 amino acids. Germline CDR1 reads GTSNPN; CDR2 reads SVGIG (reference sequence). CDR3 coding DNA: TGTGCCTGGAGTGTAGACAGCCAAAACATTCAGTACTTC. Translation: CAWSVDSQNIQYF.

The rearrangement links TRBV15 to TRBJ2-7; possibly TRBD1 for D (6 bases). CDR1 and CDR2 from the germline V gene are LNHNV and YYDKDF (reference sequence). CDR3 length: 14 amino acids. Trimming cost V 5 bases and J 6 bases, with 17 bases left between them. The CDR3 reads CATSPEQGRREQYF. The DNA for the CDR3 is TGTGCCACCAGCCCGGAGCAGGGGCGGCGCGAGCAGTACTTC. The complete variable domain, with remaining parts taken from reference TRBV15 and TRBJ2-7, reads DAMVIQNPRYQVTQFGKPVTLSCSQTLNHNVMYWYQQKSSQAPKLLFHYYDKDFNNEADTPDNFQSRRPNTSFCFLDIRSPGLGDTAMYLCATSPEQGRREQYFGPGTRLTVT.

The V call is TRBV12-3 or TRBV12-4, the J call TRBJ1-2; a possible D gene is TRBD1 (5 bases). The CDR3 runs 13 residues. Trimming took off 8 bases at V and 6 bases at J, with 16 bases between the two ends. CDR3 in DNA: TGTGCCAGCCGGGGGGGTGCAGGGCATGGCTACACCTTC. This encodes CASRGGAGHGYTF.

V gene TRBV6-5 combines with J gene TRBJ1-2; D remains ambiguous. Germline V lookup: CDR1 MNHEY, CDR2 SVGAGI. This CDR3 is built from 16 residues. V gave up 4 bases and J gave up 0 bases, with 15 bases separating them. The CDR3 bases are TGTGCCAGCAGTTTAGGACCGAGAGGAGCTAACTATGGCTACACCTTC. Its protein is CASSLGPRGANYGYTF.